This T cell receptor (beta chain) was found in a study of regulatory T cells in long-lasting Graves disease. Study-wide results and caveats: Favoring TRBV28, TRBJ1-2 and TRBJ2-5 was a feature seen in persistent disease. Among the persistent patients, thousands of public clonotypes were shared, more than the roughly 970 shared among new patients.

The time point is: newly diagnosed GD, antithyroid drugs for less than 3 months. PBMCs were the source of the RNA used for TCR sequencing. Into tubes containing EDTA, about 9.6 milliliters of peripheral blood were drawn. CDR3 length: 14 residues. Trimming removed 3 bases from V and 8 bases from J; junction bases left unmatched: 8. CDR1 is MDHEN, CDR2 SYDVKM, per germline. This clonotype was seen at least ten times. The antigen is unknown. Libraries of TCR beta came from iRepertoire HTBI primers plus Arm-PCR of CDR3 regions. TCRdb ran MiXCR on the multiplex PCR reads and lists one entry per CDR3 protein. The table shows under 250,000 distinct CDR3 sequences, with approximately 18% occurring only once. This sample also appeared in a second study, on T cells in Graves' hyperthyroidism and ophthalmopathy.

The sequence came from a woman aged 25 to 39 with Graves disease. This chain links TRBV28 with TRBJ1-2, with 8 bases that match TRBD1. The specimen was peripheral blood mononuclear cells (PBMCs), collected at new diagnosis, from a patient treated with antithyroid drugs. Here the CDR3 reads CASSLRQGAGGYTF. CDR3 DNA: TGTGCCAGCAGTTTGCGCCAGGGGGCGGGAGGCTACACCTTC.